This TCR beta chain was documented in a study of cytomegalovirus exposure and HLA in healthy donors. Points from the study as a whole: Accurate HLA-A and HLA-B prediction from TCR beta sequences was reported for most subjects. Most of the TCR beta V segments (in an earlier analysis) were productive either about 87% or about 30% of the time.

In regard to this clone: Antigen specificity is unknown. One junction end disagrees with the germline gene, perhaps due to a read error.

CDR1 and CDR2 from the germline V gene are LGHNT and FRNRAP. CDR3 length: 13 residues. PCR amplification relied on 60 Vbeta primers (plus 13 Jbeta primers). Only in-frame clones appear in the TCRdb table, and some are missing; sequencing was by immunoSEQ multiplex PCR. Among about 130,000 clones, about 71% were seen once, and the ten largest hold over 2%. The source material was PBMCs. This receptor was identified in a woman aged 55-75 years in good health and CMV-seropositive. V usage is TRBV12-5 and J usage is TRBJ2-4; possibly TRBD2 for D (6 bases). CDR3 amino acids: CTSGLDSGNIQYF. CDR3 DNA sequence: TGTACTAGTGGTTTAGACAGCGGGAACATTCAGTACTTC.